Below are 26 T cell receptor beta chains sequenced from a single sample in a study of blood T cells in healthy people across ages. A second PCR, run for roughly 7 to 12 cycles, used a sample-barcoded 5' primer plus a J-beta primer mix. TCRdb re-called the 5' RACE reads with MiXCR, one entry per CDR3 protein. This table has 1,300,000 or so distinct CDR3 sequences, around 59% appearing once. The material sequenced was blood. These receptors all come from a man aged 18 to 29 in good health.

For the CDR3, the DNA is TGCGCCAGCAGCGTAGGGGTCCCTAGCACTGAAGCTTTCTTT. Protein product: CASSVGVPSTEAFF. This sequence joins TRBV5-1 and TRBJ1-1, with D perhaps TRBD1 (5 bases). Germline CDR1 and CDR2: SGHRS and YFSETQ. The ends were cut back, 4 bases at V and 4 bases at J, with 14 bases in the middle. The CDR3 is 14 amino acids.

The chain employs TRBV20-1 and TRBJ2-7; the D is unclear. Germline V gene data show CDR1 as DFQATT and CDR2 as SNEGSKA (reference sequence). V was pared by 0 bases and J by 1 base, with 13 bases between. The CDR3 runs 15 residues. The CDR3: CSARDLPRLSYEQYF. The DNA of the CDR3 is TGCAGTGCTAGAGATCTACCGAGGCTTTCCTACGAGCAGTACTTC.

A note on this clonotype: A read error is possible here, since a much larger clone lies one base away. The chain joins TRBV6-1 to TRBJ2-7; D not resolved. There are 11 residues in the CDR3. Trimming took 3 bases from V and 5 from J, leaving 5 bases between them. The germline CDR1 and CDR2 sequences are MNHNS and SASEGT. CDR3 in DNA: TGTGCCAGCAGTGAGGACCACGAGCAGTACTTC. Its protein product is CASSEDHEQYF.

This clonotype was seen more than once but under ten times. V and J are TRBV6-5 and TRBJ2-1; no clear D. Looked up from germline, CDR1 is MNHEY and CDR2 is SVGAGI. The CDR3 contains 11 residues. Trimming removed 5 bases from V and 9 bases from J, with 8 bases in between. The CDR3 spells CASSNGIEQFF. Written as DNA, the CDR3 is TGTGCCAGCAGTAATGGTATTGAGCAGTTCTTC.

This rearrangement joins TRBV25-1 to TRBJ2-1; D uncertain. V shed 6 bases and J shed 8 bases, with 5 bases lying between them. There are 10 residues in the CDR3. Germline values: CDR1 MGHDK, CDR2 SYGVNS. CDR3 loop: CASRSDEQFF. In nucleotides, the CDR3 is TGTGCCAGCAGAAGCGATGAGCAGTTCTTC.

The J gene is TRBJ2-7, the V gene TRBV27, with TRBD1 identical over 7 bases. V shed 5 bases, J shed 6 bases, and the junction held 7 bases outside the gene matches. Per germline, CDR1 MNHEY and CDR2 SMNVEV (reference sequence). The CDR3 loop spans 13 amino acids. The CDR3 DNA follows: TGTGCCAGCAGTCTCGCGACAGGGATCGAGCAGTACTTC. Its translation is CASSLATGIEQYF.

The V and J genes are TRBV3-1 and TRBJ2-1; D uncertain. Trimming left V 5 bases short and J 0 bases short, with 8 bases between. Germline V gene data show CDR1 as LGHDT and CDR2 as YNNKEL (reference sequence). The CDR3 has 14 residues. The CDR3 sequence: CASSTPSSYNEQFF. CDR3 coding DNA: TGTGCCAGCAGCACACCGAGCTCCTACAATGAGCAGTTCTTC.

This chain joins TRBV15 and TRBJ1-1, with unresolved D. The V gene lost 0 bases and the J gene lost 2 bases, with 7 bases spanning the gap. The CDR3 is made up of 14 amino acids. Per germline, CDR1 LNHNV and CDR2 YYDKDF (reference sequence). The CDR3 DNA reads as TGTGCCACCAGCAGAGATCCGTTAAACACTGAAGCTTTCTTT. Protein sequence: CATSRDPLNTEAFF.

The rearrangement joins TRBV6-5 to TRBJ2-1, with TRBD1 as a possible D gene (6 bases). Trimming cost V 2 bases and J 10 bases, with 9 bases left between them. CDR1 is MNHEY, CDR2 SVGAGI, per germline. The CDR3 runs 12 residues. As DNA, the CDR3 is TGTGCCAGCAGTTACCCAGGGGAGGAGCAGTTCTTC. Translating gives CASSYPGEEQFF.

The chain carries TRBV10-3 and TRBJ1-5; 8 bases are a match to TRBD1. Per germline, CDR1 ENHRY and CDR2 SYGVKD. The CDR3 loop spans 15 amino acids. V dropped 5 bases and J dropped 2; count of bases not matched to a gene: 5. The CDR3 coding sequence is TGTGCCATCAGTCAGGGGGCGAGTGGCAATCAGCCCCAGCATTTT. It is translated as CAISQGASGNQPQHF.

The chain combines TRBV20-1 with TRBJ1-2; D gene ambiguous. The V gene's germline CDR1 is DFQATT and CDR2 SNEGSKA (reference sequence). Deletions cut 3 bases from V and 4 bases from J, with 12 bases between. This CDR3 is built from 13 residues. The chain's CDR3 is CSASSTDSYGYTF. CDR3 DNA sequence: TGCAGTGCTAGTTCCACGGATAGCTATGGCTACACCTTC.

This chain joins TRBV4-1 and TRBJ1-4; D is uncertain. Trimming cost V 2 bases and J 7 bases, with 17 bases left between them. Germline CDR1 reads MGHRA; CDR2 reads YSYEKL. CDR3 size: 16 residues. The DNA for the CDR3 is TGCGCCAGCAGCCAATCCGTCATCTCACCCGGTGAAAAACTGTTTTTT. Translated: CASSQSVISPGEKLFF.

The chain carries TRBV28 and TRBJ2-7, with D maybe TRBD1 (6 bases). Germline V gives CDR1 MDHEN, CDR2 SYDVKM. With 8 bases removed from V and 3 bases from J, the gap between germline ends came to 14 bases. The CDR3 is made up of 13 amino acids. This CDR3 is CASGTLTVYEQYF. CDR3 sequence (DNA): TGTGCCAGCGGGACACTCACGGTCTACGAGCAGTACTTC.

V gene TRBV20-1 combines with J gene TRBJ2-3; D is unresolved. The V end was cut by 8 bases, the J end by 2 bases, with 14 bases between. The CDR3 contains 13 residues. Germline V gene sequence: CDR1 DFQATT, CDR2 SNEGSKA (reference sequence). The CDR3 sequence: CSIRHSTTDTQYF. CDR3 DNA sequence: TGCAGTATTCGCCATTCAACCACAGATACGCAGTATTTT.

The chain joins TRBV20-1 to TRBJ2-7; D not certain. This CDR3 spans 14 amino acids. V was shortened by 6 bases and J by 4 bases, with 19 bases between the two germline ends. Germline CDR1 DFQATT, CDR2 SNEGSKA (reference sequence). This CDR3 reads CSASSPSFGYEQYF. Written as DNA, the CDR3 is TGCAGTGCCAGCAGTCCCAGCTTCGGGTACGAGCAGTACTTC.

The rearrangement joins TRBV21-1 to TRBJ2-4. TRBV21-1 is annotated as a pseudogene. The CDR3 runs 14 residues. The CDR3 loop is CASSTWVAWGGKYF. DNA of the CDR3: TGTGCCAGCAGCACGTGGGTGGCCTGGGGTGGGAAGTACTTC.

The CDR3 DNA is TGTGCCAGCACCCCAACTAGCGGGAGGACCACCGGGGAGCTGTTTTTT. It specifies CASTPTSGRTTGELFF. This sequence joins TRBV2 and TRBJ2-2, with TRBD2 matching 12 bases. V dropped 7 bases and J dropped 4; count of bases not matched to a gene: 7. This CDR3 spans 16 amino acids. Germline V gives CDR1 SNHLY, CDR2 FYNNEI.

CDR3 sequence: CSASARGNYGYTF. DNA of the CDR3: TGCAGTGCTAGTGCCAGGGGAAACTATGGCTACACCTTC. The V call is TRBV20-1, the J call TRBJ1-2, with D maybe TRBD1 (6 bases). Germline V gene sequence: CDR1 DFQATT, CDR2 SNEGSKA (reference sequence). The CDR3 is made up of 13 amino acids. Trimming took off 3 bases at V and 2 bases at J, with 10 bases between the two ends.

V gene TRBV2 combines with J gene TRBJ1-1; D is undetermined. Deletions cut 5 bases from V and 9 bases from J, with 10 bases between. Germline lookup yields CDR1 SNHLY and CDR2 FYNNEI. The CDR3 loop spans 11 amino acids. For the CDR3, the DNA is TGTGCCAGCAGTAGGGTGGGCAAAGCTTTCTTT. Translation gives CASSRVGKAFF.

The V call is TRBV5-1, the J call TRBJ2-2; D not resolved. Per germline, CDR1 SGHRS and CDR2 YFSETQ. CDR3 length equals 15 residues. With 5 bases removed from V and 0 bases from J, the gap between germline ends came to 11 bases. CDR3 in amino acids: CASSNQRANTGELFF. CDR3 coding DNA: TGCGCCAGCAGTAATCAGCGCGCGAACACCGGGGAGCTGTTTTTT. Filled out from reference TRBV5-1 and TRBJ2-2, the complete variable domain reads KAGVTQTPRYLIKTRGQQVTLSCSPISGHRSVSWYQQTPGQGLQFLFEYFSETQRNKGNFPGRFSGRQFSNSRSEMNVSTLELGDSALYLCASSNQRANTGELFFGEGSRLTVL.

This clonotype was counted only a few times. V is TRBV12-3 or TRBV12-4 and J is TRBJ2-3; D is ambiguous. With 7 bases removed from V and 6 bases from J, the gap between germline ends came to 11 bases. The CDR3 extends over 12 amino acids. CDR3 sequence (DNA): TGTGCCAGCACCTCAAGGCCGGATACGCAGTATTTT. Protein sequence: CASTSRPDTQYF.

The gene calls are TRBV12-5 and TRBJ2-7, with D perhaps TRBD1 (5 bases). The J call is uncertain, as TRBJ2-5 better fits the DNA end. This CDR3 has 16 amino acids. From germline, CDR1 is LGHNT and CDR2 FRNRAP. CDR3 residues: CASGLGVGQTQETQYF. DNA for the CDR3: TGTGCTAGTGGTTTGGGGGTGGGGCAGACACAAGAGACCCAGTACTTC.

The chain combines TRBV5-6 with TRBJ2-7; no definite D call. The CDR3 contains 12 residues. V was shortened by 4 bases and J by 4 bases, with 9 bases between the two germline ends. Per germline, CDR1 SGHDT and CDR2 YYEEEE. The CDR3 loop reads CASSIRRYEQYF. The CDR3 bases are TGTGCCAGCAGCATTAGGAGATACGAGCAGTACTTC.

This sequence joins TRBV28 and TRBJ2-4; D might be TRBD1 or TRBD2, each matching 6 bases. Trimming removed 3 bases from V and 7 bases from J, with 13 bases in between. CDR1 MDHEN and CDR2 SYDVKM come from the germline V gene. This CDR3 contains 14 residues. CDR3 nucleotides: TGTGCCAGCAGTTTGGGGGGCCAGGAGAACATTCAGTACTTC. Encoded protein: CASSLGGQENIQYF.

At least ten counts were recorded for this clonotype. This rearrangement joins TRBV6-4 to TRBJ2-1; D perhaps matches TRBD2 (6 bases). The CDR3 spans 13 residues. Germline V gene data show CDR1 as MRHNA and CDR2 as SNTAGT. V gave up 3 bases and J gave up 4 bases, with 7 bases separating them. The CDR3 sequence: CASSERGYNEQFF. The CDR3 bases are TGTGCCAGCAGTGAACGGGGGTACAATGAGCAGTTCTTC.

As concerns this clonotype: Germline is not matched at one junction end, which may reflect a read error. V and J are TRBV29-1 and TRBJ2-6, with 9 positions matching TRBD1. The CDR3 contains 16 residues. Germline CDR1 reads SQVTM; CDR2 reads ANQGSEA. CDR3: CSATGTGIAGANALTF. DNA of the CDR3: TGCAGCGCTACCGGGACAGGGATTGCTGGGGCCAACGCCCTGACTTTC.